This T cell receptor (beta chain) originates from a study of T cell repertoires in cytomegalovirus infection. Study summary: Evidence of both CMV infection and a matching HLA type came from public TCR beta signatures.

TCRdb called the reads again in MiXCR, with one record for every CDR3 protein. This repertoire shows 680,000 or so distinct CDR3 sequences, 35% found once; its top ten account for around 2.8%. Study-wide results and limits: Summed frequency of shared TCR beta families picked out CMV carriers who also had the relevant HLA.

This clonotype was detected once. The antigen is unknown. At one of its ends the junction is not consistent with the germline gene, which may arise from a read error. Per the germline V gene, CDR1 is SNHLY and CDR2 is FYNNEI. The CDR3 spans 15 residues. The sequencing input was PBMCs. This TCR came from a human donor in good health (CMV status not recorded). Some clones in this sample may be carry-over from other donors' samples. The V gene is TRBV2, the J gene TRBJ2-2; TRBD1 might be the D (6 bases). Here the CDR3 reads CASRGAVSNTGELFF. The CDR3 DNA reads TGTGCCAGCAGGGGGGCGGTTAGCAACACCGGCGAGCTGTTTTTT.